A selection of T cell receptor beta chains follows, all from one sample in a study of cytomegalovirus exposure and HLA in healthy donors. Assay: immunoSEQ multiplex PCR; the TCRdb copy retains only in-frame clones and omits some. The sample lists roughly 89,000 clones; less than 80% were seen once. The sample comprised PBMCs. These receptors were obtained from a woman in her forties or fifties in good health and CMV-seropositive. CDR3s include the opening cysteine and the closing phenylalanine or tryptophan. A D gene is named only where the DNA matches it firmly. Size values are once, few and many counts, or a class for expanded clones, and some rows have none.

size | J | D | V | DNA | CDR3
few | TRBJ1-1 | . | TRBV10-1 | TGCGCCAGCAGTGAGACGTCCCGCGACAGCACTGAAGCTTTCTTT | CASSETSRDSTEAFF
few | TRBJ2-2 | . | TRBV9 | TGTGCCAGCAGCGCCCCCGAGGGAACGGGCGGGGAGCTGTTTTTT | CASSAPEGTGGELFF
few | TRBJ2-5 | . | TRBV13 | TGTGCCAGCAGCTTAGGCGGCCAAGAGACCCAGTACTTC | CASSLGGQETQYF
. | TRBJ2-3 | . | TRBV6-6 | TGTGCCAGTTTCAGGGGTATCTCAGATACGCAGTATTTT | CASFRGISDTQYF
once | TRBJ1-1 | . | TRBV2 | TGTGCCAGCAGACTACTGGTCGCGGGTATTGAAGCTTTCTTT | CASRLLVAGIEAFF
few | TRBJ2-7 | TRBD1 | TRBV6-5 | TGTGCCAGCAGACAGGGGCTTCTCTACGAGCAGTACTTC | CASRQGLLYEQYF
. | TRBJ2-6 | . | TRBV5-8 | TGTGCCAGCAGCCCGGTCGCCGGGGCCAACGTCCTGACTTTC | CASSPVAGANVLTF
. | TRBJ1-1 | . | TRBV11-2 | TGTGCCAGCAGCTTAGATCCGCGCACTGAAGCTTTCTTT | CASSLDPRTEAFF
. | TRBJ1-1 | . | TRBV5-8 | TGTGCCAGCAGAAGGGGTCCGAACACTGAAGCTTTCTTT | CASRRGPNTEAFF
. | TRBJ1-2 | TRBD1 | TRBV6-1 | TGTGCCAGCACCGATCCACTACAGGGGGATGGCTACACCTTC | CASTDPLQGDGYTF
. | TRBJ2-3 | . | TRBV28 | TGTGCCAGCAGTGGGCCCTCGGAGGGCACAGATACGCAGTATTTT | CASSGPSEGTDTQYF
. | TRBJ2-1 | . | TRBV14 | TGTGCCAGCAGCCAAGGGCAGGGGTTTTGGCAGTTCTTC | CASSQGQGFWQFF
. | TRBJ1-1 | TRBD1 | TRBV7-2 | TGTGCCAGCAGCTTACTCCCGACAGGGGGGAACACTGAAGCTTTCTTT | CASSLLPTGGNTEAFF
. | TRBJ1-2 | . | TRBV29-1 | TGCAGCGTTGACGAGAGATCCACCTCTGGCTACACCTTC | CSVDERSTSGYTF
. | TRBJ1-1 | . | TRBV19 | TGTGCCAGTAGTCTCCAGGACAACATGAACACTGAAGCTTTCTTT | CASSLQDNMNTEAFF
. | TRBJ1-1 | TRBD1 | TRBV2 | TGTGCCAGCAGTTTAGAGGGGGCGAACACTGAAGCTTTCTTT | CASSLEGANTEAFF
. | TRBJ1-5 | TRBD1 | TRBV19 | TGTGCCAGTGACGACAGGGGCCCAAATCAGCCCCAGCATTTT | CASDDRGPNQPQHF
. | TRBJ2-5 | TRBD2 | TRBV5-1 | TGCGCCAGCAGCGGACTAGGAGGGCAAGAGACCCAGTACTTC | CASSGLGGQETQYF
. | TRBJ2-2 | TRBD1 | TRBV5-1 | TGCGCCAGCAGCTTTCCTCCGGGACAGGGAAGTGGGACCGGGGAGCTGTTTTTT | CASSFPPGQGSGTGELFF
. | TRBJ2-1 | . | TRBV18 | TGTGCCAGCTCACCGGCGGTCTACAATGAGCAGTTCTTC | CASSPAVYNEQFF
. | TRBJ1-5 | . | TRBV7-2 | TGTGCCAGCAGCTTAATAGATAGCAATCAGCCCCAGCATTTT | CASSLIDSNQPQHF
once | TRBJ1-1 | TRBD1 | TRBV10-3 | TGTGCCATCAGTGGCTCCGGGACAGGGTACGTGACTGAAGCTTTCTTT | CAISGSGTGYVTEAFF